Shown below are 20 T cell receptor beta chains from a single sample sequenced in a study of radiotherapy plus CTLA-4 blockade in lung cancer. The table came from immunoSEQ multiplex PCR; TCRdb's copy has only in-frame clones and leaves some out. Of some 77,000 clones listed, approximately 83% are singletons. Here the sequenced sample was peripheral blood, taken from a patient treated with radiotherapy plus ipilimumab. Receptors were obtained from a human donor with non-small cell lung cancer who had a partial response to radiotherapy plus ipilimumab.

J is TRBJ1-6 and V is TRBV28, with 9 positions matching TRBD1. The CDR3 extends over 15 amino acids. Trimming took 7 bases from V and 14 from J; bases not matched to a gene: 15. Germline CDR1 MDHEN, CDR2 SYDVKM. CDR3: CASNDPGQGTVSLHF. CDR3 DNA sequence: TGTGCCAGCAATGATCCGGGACAGGGTACGGTTTCCCTCCACTTT.

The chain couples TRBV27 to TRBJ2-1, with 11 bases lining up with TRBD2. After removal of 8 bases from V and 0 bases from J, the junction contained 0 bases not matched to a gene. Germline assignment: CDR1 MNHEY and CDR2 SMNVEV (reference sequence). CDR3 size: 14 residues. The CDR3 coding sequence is TGTGCCAGCGGGACTAGCGGCTCCTACAATGAGCAGTTCTTC. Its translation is CASGTSGSYNEQFF.

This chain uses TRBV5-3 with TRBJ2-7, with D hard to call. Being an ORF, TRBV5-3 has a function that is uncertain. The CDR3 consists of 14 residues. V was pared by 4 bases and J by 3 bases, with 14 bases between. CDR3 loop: CARSVTRIHYEQYV. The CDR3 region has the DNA TGTGCCAGAAGCGTCACCCGGATCCACTACGAGCAGTACGTC.

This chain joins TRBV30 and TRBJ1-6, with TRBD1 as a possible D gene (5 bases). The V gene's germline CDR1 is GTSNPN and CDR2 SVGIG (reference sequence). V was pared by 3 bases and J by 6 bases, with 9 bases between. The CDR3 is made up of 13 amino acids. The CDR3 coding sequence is TGTGCCTGGAGGACAGTTACTAATTCACCCCTCCACTTT. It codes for CAWRTVTNSPLHF.

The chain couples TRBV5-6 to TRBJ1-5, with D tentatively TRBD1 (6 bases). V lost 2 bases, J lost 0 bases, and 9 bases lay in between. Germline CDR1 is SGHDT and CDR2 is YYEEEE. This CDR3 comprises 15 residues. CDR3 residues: CASSLGGYSNQPQHF. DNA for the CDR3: TGTGCCAGCAGCTTAGGGGGTTATAGCAATCAGCCCCAGCATTTT.

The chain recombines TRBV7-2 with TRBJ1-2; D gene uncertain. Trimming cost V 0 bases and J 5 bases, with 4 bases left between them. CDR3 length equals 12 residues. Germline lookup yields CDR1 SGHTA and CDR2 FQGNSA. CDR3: CASSLASYGYTF. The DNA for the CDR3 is TGTGCCAGCAGCTTAGCATCTTATGGCTACACCTTC.

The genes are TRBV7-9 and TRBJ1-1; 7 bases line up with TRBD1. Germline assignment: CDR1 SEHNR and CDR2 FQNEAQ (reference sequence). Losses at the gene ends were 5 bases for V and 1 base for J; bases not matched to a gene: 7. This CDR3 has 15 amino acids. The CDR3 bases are TGTGCCAGCAGCATACCGGGACAGAAGAACACTGAAGCTTTCTTT. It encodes CASSIPGQKNTEAFF.

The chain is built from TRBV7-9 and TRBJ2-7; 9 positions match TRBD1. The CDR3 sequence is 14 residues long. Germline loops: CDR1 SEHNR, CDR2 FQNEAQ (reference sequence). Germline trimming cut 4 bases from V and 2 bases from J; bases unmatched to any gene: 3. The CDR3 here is CASSSGTGTYEQYF. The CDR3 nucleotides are TGTGCCAGCAGCTCTGGGACAGGGACCTACGAGCAGTACTTC.

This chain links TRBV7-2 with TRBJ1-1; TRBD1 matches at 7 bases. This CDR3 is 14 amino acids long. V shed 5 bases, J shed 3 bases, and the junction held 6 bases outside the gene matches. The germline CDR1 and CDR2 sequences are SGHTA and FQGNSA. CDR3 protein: CASSPATGYTEAFF. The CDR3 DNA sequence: TGTGCCAGCAGCCCAGCGACAGGGTACACTGAAGCTTTCTTT.

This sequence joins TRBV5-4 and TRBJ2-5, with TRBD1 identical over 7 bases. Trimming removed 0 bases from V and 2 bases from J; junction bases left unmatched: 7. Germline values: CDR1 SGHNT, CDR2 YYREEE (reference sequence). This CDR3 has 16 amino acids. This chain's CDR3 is CASSLALRQGQETQYF. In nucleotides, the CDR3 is TGTGCCAGCAGCTTGGCGTTAAGACAGGGTCAAGAGACCCAGTACTTC.

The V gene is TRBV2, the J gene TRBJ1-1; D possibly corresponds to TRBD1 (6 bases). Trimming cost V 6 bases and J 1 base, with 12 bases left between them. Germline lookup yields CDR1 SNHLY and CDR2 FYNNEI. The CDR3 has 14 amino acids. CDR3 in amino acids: CASRPTQGNTEAFF. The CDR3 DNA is TGTGCCAGCAGACCAACACAGGGGAACACTGAAGCTTTCTTT. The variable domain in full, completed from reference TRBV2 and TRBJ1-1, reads EPEVTQTPSHQVTQMGQEVILRCVPISNHLYFYWYRQILGQKVEFLVSFYNNEISEKSEIFDDQFSVERPDGSNFTLKIRSTKLEDSAMYFCASRPTQGNTEAFFGQGTRLTVV.

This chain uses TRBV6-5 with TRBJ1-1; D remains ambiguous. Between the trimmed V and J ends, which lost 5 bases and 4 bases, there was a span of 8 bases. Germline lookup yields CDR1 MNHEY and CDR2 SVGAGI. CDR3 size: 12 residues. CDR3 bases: TGTGCCAGCAGTGTTCAGTTCACTGAAGCTTTCTTT. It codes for CASSVQFTEAFF.

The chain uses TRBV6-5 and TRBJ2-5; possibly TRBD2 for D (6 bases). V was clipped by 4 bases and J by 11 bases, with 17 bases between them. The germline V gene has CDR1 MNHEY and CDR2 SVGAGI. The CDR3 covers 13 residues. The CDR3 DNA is TGTGCCAGCAGTTTATACCCGACGGGAGAGCAGTACTTC. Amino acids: CASSLYPTGEQYF.

In DNA, the CDR3 is TGTGCCAGCAGCTTAGGGGGGCGTAACACTGAAGCTTTCTTT. Translated, it gives CASSLGGRNTEAFF. The chain uses TRBV7-2 and TRBJ1-1, with D tentatively TRBD1 (6 bases). The CDR3 has 14 residues. V was pared by 1 base and J by 2 bases, with 8 bases between. Germline V gene sequence: CDR1 SGHTA, CDR2 FQGNSA.

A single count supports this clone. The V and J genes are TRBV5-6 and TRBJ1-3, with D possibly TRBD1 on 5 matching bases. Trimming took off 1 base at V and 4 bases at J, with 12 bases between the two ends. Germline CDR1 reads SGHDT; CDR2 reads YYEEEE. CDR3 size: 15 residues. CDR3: CASSLPGGPGNTIYF. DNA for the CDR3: TGTGCCAGCAGCTTGCCCGGGGGACCGGGAAACACCATATATTTT.

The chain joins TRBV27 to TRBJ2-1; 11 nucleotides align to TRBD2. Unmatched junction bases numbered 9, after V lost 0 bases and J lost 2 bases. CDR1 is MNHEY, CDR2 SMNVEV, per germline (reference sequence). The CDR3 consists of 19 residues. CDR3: CASSLSILRLAGTYNEQFF. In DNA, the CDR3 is TGTGCCAGCAGTTTATCGATACTTAGACTAGCGGGGACCTACAATGAGCAGTTCTTC.

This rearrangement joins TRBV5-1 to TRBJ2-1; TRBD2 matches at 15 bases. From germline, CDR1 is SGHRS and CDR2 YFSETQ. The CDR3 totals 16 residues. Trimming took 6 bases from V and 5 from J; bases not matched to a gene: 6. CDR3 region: CASISGTSGRNNEQFF. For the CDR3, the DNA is TGCGCCAGCATCTCCGGGACTAGCGGGAGGAACAATGAGCAGTTCTTC.

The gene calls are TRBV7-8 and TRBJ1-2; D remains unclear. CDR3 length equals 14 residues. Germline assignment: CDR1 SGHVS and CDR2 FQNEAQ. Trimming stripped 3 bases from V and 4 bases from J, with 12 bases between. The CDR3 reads CASSFGGNFYGYTF. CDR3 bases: TGTGCCAGCAGCTTTGGAGGGAACTTCTATGGCTACACCTTC.

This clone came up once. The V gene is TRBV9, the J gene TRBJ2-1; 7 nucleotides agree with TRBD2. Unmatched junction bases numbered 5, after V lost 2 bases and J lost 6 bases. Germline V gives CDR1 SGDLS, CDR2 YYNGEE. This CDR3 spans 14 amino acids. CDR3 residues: CASSVSGTTNEQFF. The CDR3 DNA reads TGTGCCAGCAGCGTGTCCGGGACTACCAATGAGCAGTTCTTC.

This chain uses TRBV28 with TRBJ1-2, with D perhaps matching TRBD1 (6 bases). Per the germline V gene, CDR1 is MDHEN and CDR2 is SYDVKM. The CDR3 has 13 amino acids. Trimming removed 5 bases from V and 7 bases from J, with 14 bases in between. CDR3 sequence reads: CASSPSTGFGYTF. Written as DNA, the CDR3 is TGTGCCAGCAGTCCCTCGACAGGTTTTGGCTACACCTTC.